The rows below give T cell receptor beta chains drawn from one sample of a study of cytomegalovirus exposure and HLA in healthy donors. Produced via immunoSEQ multiplex PCR; TCRdb's table is partial and in-frame only. The repertoire has approximately 140,000 clones, over 60% of them found once; the top ten carry about an eighth. Sample: PBMCs. The source of these receptors is a man aged 35 to 55 in good health and CMV-seropositive. CDR3s include the opening cysteine and the closing phenylalanine or tryptophan. A D gene is named only where the DNA matches it firmly. The size field is filled for only some rows; it gives once, few, many or a size class.

-,TRBV27,-,TRBJ1-6,TGTGCCAGCAGTTTAGGGAGACAAGGGAATTCACCCCTCCACTTT,CASSLGRQGNSPLHF
-,TRBV6-1,-,TRBJ1-5,TGTGCCAGCAGTGGATTGGACACCAATCAGCCCCAGCATTTT,CASSGLDTNQPQHF
TRBD1,TRBV7-9,-,TRBJ2-1,TGTGCCAGCTCCCGCCCCCGGGACAGGTACAATGAGCAGTTCTTC,CASSRPRDRYNEQFF
TRBD1,TRBV7-9,-,TRBJ2-1,TGTGCCAGCAGCCTCTACCGGGACAGGGTCAATGAGCAGTTCTTC,CASSLYRDRVNEQFF
TRBD2,TRBV6-6,-,TRBJ2-2,TGTGCCAGCCGAACCCCACTAGCGGGGAGGGCCGGGGAGCTGTTTTTT,CASRTPLAGRAGELFF
-,TRBV15,-,TRBJ2-2,TGTGCCACCAGCAGAGATCTCCAGGCCACCGGGGAGCTGTTTTTT,CATSRDLQATGELFF
-,TRBV5-1,-,TRBJ2-1,TGCGCCAGCAGCCCGGTACTAGGTTACAATGAGCAGTTCTTC,CASSPVLGYNEQFF
-,TRBV10-1,-,TRBJ1-4,TGCGCCAGCAGTGAAGACCCCTGGGGCAAACTGTTTTTT,CASSEDPWGKLFF
TRBD1,TRBV5-5,-,TRBJ2-1,TGTGCCAGCAGCGTCGGGACAGCATACAATGAGCAGTTCTTC,CASSVGTAYNEQFF
TRBD1,TRBV7-9,-,TRBJ2-1,TGTGCCAGCAGCCCCAAGGGACAGATTAACAATGAGCAGTTCTTC,CASSPKGQINNEQFF
TRBD1,TRBV10-3,-,TRBJ1-4,TGTGCCATCAGGCCGGACAGGGAGGGTGAAAAACTGTTTTTT,CAIRPDREGEKLFF
TRBD1,TRBV18,-,TRBJ1-5,TGTGCCAGCTCACCTGCAGGGGGCAGTCAGCCCCAGCATTTT,CASSPAGGSQPQHF
-,TRBV27,-,TRBJ1-4,TGTGCCAGCAGTTTATTGGGGGGAGGAACTAATGAAAAACTGTTTTTT,CASSLLGGGTNEKLFF
-,TRBV29-1,-,TRBJ2-1,TGCAGCGTAATCCGGGGCAATGAGCAGTTCTTC,CSVIRGNEQFF
-,TRBV9,once,TRBJ2-2,TGTGCCAGCAGCGTAGTAGTCACCGGGGAGCTGTTTTTT,CASSVVVTGELFF
TRBD1,TRBV5-4,-,TRBJ2-7,TGTGCCAGCAGCTTGGGGTGGGACAGGGACGAGCAGTACTTC,CASSLGWDRDEQYF
TRBD2,TRBV2,-,TRBJ2-5,TGTGCCAGCTACCGGGGGGAGTACCAAGAGACCCAGTACTTC,CASYRGEYQETQYF
TRBD1,TRBV5-1,-,TRBJ2-6,TGCGCCAGCAGCTTAGGACAGGGGGCTTCATCTGGGGCCAACGTCCTGACTTTC,CASSLGQGASSGANVLTF
-,TRBV10-3,-,TRBJ2-1,TGTGCCATTTGGGAGAGCGGTCGAAATGAGCAGTTCTTC,CAIWESGRNEQFF
-,TRBV28,-,TRBJ1-4,TGTGCCAGCAGTCGCCTTGGGGAGTATGAAAAACTGTTTTTT,CASSRLGEYEKLFF
-,TRBV10-3,-,TRBJ1-1,TGTGCCATCAGTGAGACGGAGGTTCACACTGAAGCTTTCTTT,CAISETEVHTEAFF
-,TRBV5-1,-,TRBJ1-1,TGCGCCAGCAGCTTGGAACAGGGTGGAACTGAAGCTTTCTTT,CASSLEQGGTEAFF
-,TRBV2,-,TRBJ1-3,TGTGCCGGGAGGGATGGAAACACCATATATTTT,CAGRDGNTIYF
TRBD2,TRBV27,-,TRBJ2-1,TGTGCCAGCAGTTCTTTGACTAGCGGGAGGGCCGGGCAGTTCTTC,CASSSLTSGRAGQFF
-,TRBV11-2,-,TRBJ1-4,TGTGCCAGCAGCATCGAGGGGGGGGCGCGTGAAAAACTGTTTTTT,CASSIEGGAREKLFF
TRBD2,TRBV5-1,-,TRBJ2-2,TGCGCCAGCACGGAGACTAGCTCTTCCGGGGAGCTGTTTTTT,CASTETSSSGELFF
-,TRBV19,once,TRBJ1-5,TGTGCCACTACTCGGACAGTCGTCCCCAGCCTGCCCAATCAGCCCCAGCATTTT,CATTRTVVPSLPNQPQHF
TRBD1,TRBV13,few,TRBJ1-1,TGTGCCAGCAGCCCTAGGGGGGACAGGGGAAGGGACACTGAAGCTTTCTTT,CASSPRGDRGRDTEAFF
-,TRBV7-2,once,TRBJ1-1,TGTGCCAGCAGCCGAAGTCGGGACACTGAAGCTTTCTTT,CASSRSRDTEAFF
-,TRBV2,-,TRBJ2-1,TGTGCCAGCAGTGACGGGTACAATGAGCAGTTCTTC,CASSDGYNEQFF
-,TRBV15,-,TRBJ1-2,TGTGCCACCAGCAGAGACAGGGTATTTGGCTACACCTTC,CATSRDRVFGYTF
-,TRBV11-3,-,TRBJ2-5,TGTGCCAGCAGCGGCCGCGGGGGCGAGACCCAGTACTTC,CASSGRGGETQYF
-,TRBV9,-,TRBJ1-5,TGTGCCAGCAGCGTAGGACGGGTTGGGCAGCCCCAGCATTTT,CASSVGRVGQPQHF
TRBD2,TRBV7-2,once,TRBJ2-7,TGTGCCAGCAGCCAGGGACTACCCCAGACCTACGAGCAGTACTTC,CASSQGLPQTYEQYF
TRBD2,TRBV4-1,-,TRBJ2-7,TGCGCCAGCAGCCAACGAAAGGGACTAGCTAATCACGAGCAGTACTTC,CASSQRKGLANHEQYF
-,TRBV29-1,-,TRBJ2-5,TGCAGCGTTGACGGGATAGTTGTAGAGACCCAGTACTTC,CSVDGIVVETQYF
-,TRBV5-1,-,TRBJ2-7,TGCGCCAGCAGCTTGGAGACAGGAACCTACGAGCAGTACTTC,CASSLETGTYEQYF
-,TRBV4-3,-,TRBJ1-3,TGCGCCAGCAGCCAAGATAGCGGGGGCTCTGGAAACACCATATATTTT,CASSQDSGGSGNTIYF
-,TRBV10-1,-,TRBJ2-3,TGCGCCAGCAGTTCTTCTAGCACAGATACGCAGTATTTT,CASSSSSTDTQYF
-,TRBV6-1,-,TRBJ2-7,TGTGCCAGCAGTGAAAGGGGGGGACCGCTGGACTCCTCCTACGAGCAGTACTTC,CASSERGGPLDSSYEQYF
-,TRBV4-3,-,TRBJ1-3,TGCGCCAGCAGCCAAGACAGGGCCCTCTCTGGAAACACCATATATTTT,CASSQDRALSGNTIYF
-,TRBV4-1,-,TRBJ2-4,TGCGCCAGCAGCCAAGGGCCCCTTCGTAGGGAGCCTCTAGCCAAAAACATTCAGTACTTC,CASSQGPLRREPLAKNIQYF
-,TRBV6-1,-,TRBJ2-7,TGTGCCAGCTCCCCCCTCGGGAGCTACTCCTACGAGCAGTACTTC,CASSPLGSYSYEQYF
TRBD1,TRBV7-3,-,TRBJ2-7,TGTGCCAGCAGCCCACAGGGGTCGTCGATCTACGAGCAGTACTTC,CASSPQGSSIYEQYF
-,TRBV4-1,-,TRBJ2-2,TGCGCCAGCAGCCTTCAAACAGGGATCGACACCGGGGAGCTGTTTTTT,CASSLQTGIDTGELFF
-,TRBV9,-,TRBJ1-2,TGTGCCAGCAGCGCACGGTCCGCGCCTAACTATGGCTACACCTTC,CASSARSAPNYGYTF
TRBD1,TRBV27,-,TRBJ2-1,TGTGCCAGTACTACAGGGACAGGGTCCTACAATGAGCAGTTCTTC,CASTTGTGSYNEQFF
-,TRBV18,-,TRBJ1-5,TGTGCCAGCTCATTACAGGGCCTCGATCAGCCCCAGCATTTT,CASSLQGLDQPQHF
TRBD2,TRBV5-1,-,TRBJ2-1,TGCGCCAGCAGCTCCCAACCTGTAAGCGGGAGGGCGGGCAATGAGCAGTTCTTC,CASSSQPVSGRAGNEQFF
TRBD2,TRBV7-2,-,TRBJ2-1,TGTGCCAGCAGCTTAGCGGGACTAGCGGGCAATGAGCAGTTCTTC,CASSLAGLAGNEQFF
TRBD2,TRBV11-2,-,TRBJ2-5,TGTGCCAGCAGCTTAGAAGCAGCGGGAGGCCAAGAGACCCAGTACTTC,CASSLEAAGGQETQYF
-,TRBV4-3,-,TRBJ1-1,TGCGCCAGCAGCCAAGATCAGGGGCTGGCCGAAGCTTTCTTT,CASSQDQGLAEAFF
-,TRBV5-5,few,TRBJ1-2,TGTGCCAGCAGCCGAATTGACAGAGTGACGCCCGGCTACACCTTC,CASSRIDRVTPGYTF
-,TRBV20-1,-,TRBJ2-1,TGCAGTGCTAGCCATCAGGCACAGTTCTTC,CSASHQAQFF
TRBD2,TRBV10-3,-,TRBJ2-5,TGTGCCATCAGCCCCAAGGGAGGGCCGGGGGAGACCCAGTACTTC,CAISPKGGPGETQYF
-,TRBV9,-,TRBJ1-2,TGTGCCAGCAGCGTAGAGAGGGATCTAGCTAACTATGGCTACACCTTC,CASSVERDLANYGYTF